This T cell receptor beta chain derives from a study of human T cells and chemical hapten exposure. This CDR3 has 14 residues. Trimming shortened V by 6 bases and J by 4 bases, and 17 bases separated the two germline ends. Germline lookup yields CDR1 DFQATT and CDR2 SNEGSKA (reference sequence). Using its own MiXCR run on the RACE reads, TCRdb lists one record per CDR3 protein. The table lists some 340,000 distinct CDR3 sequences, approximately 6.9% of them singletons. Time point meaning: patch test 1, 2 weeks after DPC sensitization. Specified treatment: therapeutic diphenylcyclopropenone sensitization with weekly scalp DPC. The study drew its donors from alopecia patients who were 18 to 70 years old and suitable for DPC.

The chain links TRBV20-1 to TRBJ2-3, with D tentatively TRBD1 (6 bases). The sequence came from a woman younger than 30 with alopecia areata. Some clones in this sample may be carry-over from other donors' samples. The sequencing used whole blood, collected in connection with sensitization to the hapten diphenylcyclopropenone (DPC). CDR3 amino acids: CSAGRGSGSDTQYF. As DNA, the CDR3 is TGCAGTGCGGGCAGGGGATCTGGCTCAGATACGCAGTATTTT.